This TCR beta chain was documented in a study of OX40 agonist ivuxolimab in advanced cancers. Concerning the study at large: Ivuxolimab was an agonistic, fully human IgG2 monoclonal antibody directed against OX40 (CD134), a costimulatory receptor. Intravenous ivuxolimab was administered to patients every 2 weeks at six dose levels: 0.01, 0.1, 0.3, 1.5, 3 and 10 mg/kg. Of the roughly 51 patients in dose escalation, about 20 had hepatocellular carcinoma, some 15 had melanoma, 9 had renal cell carcinoma and 9 had head and neck cancer. In the dose-escalation cohort, more than 75% of patients were male, and the mean age was around 60 years, with a range of about 23 to 90. Prior anti-PD-1, anti-PD-L1 or anti-CTLA-4 therapy was permitted, and approximately 40% of dose-escalation patients had received checkpoint inhibitors. Three dose-escalation patients achieved partial responses, one with hepatocellular carcinoma and two with cutaneous melanoma. Peripheral TCRbeta sequencing aimed to test whether ivuxolimab altered TCR sequence diversity and caused clonal T-cell expansion. The monotherapy dose-escalation portion (N of about 49 patients) of the phase I ivuxolimab trial is reported in the paper. Points the paper makes about the study in general: Partial responders in the 0.1-3.0 mg/kg groups had among the lowest normalized peripheral clonal expansion, especially among CD8+ T cells. After ivuxolimab, CD8+ T cells had more expanded clones than CD4+ T cells on average. The antigen specificity of the peripheral T cells that underwent clonal expansion was not determined. At doses of 0.1 to 3.0 mg/kg, clonal expansion of both CD4+ and CD8+ T cells in blood was seen between baseline and week 6. Low levels of normalized T-cell clonal expansion were also seen in some nonresponding patients.

To sequence the TCRbeta CDR3 region, genomic DNA was isolated from the sorted cells. The immunoSEQ Assay was used for sequencing of TCRbeta CDR3 regions. Held by TCRdb, this immuneACCESS table contains in-frame sequences only and omits some clones. Under half of the omission traces to an unresolved V gene where checked; the cause of the rest is unknown. This sample has approximately 68,000 clones in its table, and 87% of those were observed once. About 4.1% of the sample rests with the top ten. Turning to this clone: This receptor's antigen is unknown. Base qualities are missing; no much larger clone stands one base away.

The trial excluded patients who had a history of autoimmune disease or were on systemic immunosuppression. Peripheral blood for TCR sequencing was collected from all dose cohorts at baseline, on cycle 4 day 1, and on cycle 7 day 1. Samples came from an open-label, multicenter, first-in-human phase I dose-escalation trial of ivuxolimab. Adults with locally advanced or metastatic head and neck squamous cell, hepatocellular, melanoma or renal cell carcinoma were enrolled in the trial. Before TCR sequencing, CD4+ T cells and CD8+ T cells from peripheral blood were sorted into separate populations. The origin of this receptor is an adult with an advanced solid tumor such as melanoma, head and neck, liver or kidney cancer. Sequenced material: CD4+ or CD8+ T cells sorted from blood, taken in a trial of the OX40 agonist ivuxolimab.

The DNA sequence is given as TGTGCCAGCAGTGCTAATGGCTACACCTTC. Its protein reads: CASSANGYTF. The chain employs TRBV6-1 and TRBJ1-2; no D gene call is confident. V is pared back by 4 bases and J by 6 bases, with 3 bases lying between the germline termini. Inclusive of the bounding cysteine and phenylalanine, the CDR3 is 10 residues long. Only CDR3 DNA is held: 30 bases, read in frame from base 1. Looking up the germline V gene yields CDR1 MNHNS and CDR2 SASEGT.